The clone carrying this TCR beta chain was recorded many times. These data come from a study of low-dose radiotherapy and immunotherapy resistance in tumors. CDR3 length: 14 amino acids. The V gene lost 2 bases and the J gene lost 0 bases, with 8 bases spanning the gap. From germline, CDR1 is SGHTA and CDR2 FQGNSA. The time point was: before trial treatment. Treatment of the donors consisted of nivolumab and ipilimumab (plus aspirin, low-dose cyclophosphamide and low-dose radiotherapy). Qualifying patients carried advanced solid tumors devoid of tumor-infiltrating lymphocytes. Covering alpha and beta chains, TRAV- and TRBV-specific primers were used for the first-strand cDNA. Over around 19 PCR cycles, TCRs were amplified from a constant-region primer and V-primer adapter. Using its own MiXCR run on the reads, TCRdb lists one record per CDR3 protein. The repertoire holds approximately 89,000 distinct CDR3 sequences, with approximately 17% as singletons.

This chain uses TRBV7-2 with TRBJ2-7; no clear D gene. Sequencing used PBMCs, obtained before treatment. The receptor was derived from a male donor with prostate cancer. DNA for the CDR3: TGTGCCAGCAGCTTAACGAGGAGCTCCTACGAGCAGTACTTC. Protein sequence: CASSLTRSSYEQYF.